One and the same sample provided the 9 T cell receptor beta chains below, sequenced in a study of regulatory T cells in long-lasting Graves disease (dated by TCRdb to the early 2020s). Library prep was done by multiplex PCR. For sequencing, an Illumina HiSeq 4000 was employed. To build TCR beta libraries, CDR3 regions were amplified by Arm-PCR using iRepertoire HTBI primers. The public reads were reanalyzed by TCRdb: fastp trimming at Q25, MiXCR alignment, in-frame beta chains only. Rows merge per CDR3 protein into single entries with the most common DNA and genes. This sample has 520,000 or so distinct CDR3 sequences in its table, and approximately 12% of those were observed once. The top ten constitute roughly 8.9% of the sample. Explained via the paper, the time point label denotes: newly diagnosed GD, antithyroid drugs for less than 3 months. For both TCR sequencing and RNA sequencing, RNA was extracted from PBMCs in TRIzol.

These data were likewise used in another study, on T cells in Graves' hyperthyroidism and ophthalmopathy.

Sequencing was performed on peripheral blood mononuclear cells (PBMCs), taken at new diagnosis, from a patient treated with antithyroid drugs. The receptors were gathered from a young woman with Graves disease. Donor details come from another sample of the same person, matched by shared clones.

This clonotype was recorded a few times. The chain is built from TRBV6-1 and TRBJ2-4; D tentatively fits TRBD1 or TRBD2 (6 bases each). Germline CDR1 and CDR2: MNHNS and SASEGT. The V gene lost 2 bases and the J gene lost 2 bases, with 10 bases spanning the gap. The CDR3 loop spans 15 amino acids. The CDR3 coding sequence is TGTGCCAGCAGTGAATTGGGGGGCACCAAAAACATTCAGTACTTC. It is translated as CASSELGGTKNIQYF.

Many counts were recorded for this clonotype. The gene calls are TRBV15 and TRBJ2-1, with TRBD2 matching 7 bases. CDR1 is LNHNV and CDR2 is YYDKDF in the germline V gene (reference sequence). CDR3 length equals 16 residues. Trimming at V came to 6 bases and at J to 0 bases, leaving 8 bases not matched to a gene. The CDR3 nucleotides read TGTGCCACCAGATCCCTAGCGGCAAGCTCCTACAATGAGCAGTTCTTC. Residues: CATRSLAASSYNEQFF.

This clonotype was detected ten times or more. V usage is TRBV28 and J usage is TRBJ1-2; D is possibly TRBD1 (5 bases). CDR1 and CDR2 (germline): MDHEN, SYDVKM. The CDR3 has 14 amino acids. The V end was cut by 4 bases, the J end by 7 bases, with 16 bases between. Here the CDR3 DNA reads TGTGCCAGCAGTTCCTCTGGCAGGGTAGGTGGCTACACCTTC. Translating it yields CASSSSGRVGGYTF.

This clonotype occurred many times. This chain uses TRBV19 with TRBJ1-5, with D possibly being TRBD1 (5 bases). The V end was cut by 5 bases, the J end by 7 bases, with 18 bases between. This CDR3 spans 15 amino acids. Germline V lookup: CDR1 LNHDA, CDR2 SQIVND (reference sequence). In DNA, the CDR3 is TGTGCCAGTAGTTCATACCGGGAGGGGAGGCAGCCCCAGCATTTT. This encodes CASSSYREGRQPQHF.

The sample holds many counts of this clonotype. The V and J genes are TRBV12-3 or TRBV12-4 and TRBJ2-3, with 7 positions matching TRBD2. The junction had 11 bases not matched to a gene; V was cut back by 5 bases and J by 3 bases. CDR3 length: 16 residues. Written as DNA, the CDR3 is TGTGCCAGCAGTGCCCCCCGCGGGGGTGGAACAGATACGCAGTATTTT. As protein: CASSAPRGGGTDTQYF.

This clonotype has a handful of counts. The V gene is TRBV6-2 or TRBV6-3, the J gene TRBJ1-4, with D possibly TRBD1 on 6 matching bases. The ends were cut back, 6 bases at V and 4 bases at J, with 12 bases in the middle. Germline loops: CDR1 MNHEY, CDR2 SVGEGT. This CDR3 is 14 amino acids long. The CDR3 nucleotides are TGTGCCAGCAGGTACAGGGACCTTAATGAAAAACTGTTTTTT. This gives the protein CASRYRDLNEKLFF.

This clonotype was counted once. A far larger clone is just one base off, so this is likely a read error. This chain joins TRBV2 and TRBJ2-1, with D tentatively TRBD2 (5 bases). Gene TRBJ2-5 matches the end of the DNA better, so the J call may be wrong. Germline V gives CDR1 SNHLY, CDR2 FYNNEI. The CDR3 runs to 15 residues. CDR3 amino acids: CASSDAELTGETQYF. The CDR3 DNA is TGTGCCAGCAGTGATGCGGAGCTTACGGGGGAGACCCAGTACTTC.

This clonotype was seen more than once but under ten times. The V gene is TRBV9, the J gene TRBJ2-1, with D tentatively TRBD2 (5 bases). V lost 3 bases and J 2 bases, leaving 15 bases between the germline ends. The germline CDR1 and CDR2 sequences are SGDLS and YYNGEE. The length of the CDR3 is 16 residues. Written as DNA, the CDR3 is TGTGCCAGCAGCGAGCCCCGAGGGTCCCCCTACAATGAGCAGTTCTTC. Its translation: CASSEPRGSPYNEQFF.

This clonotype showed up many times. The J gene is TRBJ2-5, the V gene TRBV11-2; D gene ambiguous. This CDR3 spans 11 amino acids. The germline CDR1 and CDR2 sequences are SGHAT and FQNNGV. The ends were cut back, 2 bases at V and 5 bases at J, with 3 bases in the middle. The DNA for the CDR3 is TGTGCCAGCAGCTTAAGTGAGACCCAGTACTTC. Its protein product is CASSLSETQYF.